The 30 T cell receptor beta chains presented below share a single source sample, sequenced in a study of blood T cell repertoires in COVID-19. Clones were read by immunoSEQ multiplex PCR, and TCRdb kept only the in-frame ones, dropping some. The sample carries 120,000 to 150,000 clones, about 86% recorded once. Sequencing was carried out using peripheral blood. The receptors shown here come from a woman between 40 and 55 years old with acute or convalescent COVID-19.

The chain recombines TRBV10-2 with TRBJ1-3, with 7 bases lining up with TRBD1. Trimming removed 8 bases from V and 0 bases from J; junction bases left unmatched: 4. The germline CDR1 and CDR2 sequences are WSHSY and SAAADI. The CDR3 spans 14 residues. The CDR3 loop is CASRDSGSGNTIYF. CDR3 coding DNA: TGCGCCAGCCGGGACAGCGGCTCTGGAAACACCATATATTTT.

This clone turned up a few times. At one of its ends the junction is not consistent with the germline gene, which may arise from a read error. The V and J genes are TRBV19 and TRBJ1-5; 7 bases align to TRBD1. CDR3 length equals 13 residues. The germline gives CDR1 LNHDA, CDR2 SQIVND (reference sequence). The CDR3 sequence: CASSMGRDSSLGF. The CDR3 DNA reads TGTGCCAGTAGTATGGGACGGGACAGTTCCCTGGGTTTT.

CDR3 DNA: TGCGCCAGCAGCCAAGATCTGGGCCTAGCGGGGGGCTTAACCGGCACAGATACGCAGTATTTT. This encodes CASSQDLGLAGGLTGTDTQYF. The chain joins TRBV4-3 to TRBJ2-3; TRBD2 matches at 11 bases. CDR3 length equals 21 residues. The germline CDR1 and CDR2 sequences are LGHNA and YSLEER. After removal of 0 bases from V and 1 base from J, the junction contained 15 bases not matched to a gene.

The chain carries TRBV6-1 and TRBJ2-5; 8 nucleotides line up with TRBD2. Unmatched junction bases numbered 9, after V lost 2 bases and J lost 7 bases. CDR1 MNHNS and CDR2 SASEGT come from the germline V gene. This CDR3 has 15 residues. The CDR3: CASSESKRERGTQYF. The CDR3 region has the DNA TGTGCCAGCAGTGAATCTAAGCGGGAGCGGGGGACCCAGTACTTC.

The J gene is TRBJ2-1, the V gene TRBV4-3, with 7 positions matching TRBD1. There are 15 residues in the CDR3. V dropped 0 bases and J dropped 4; count of bases not matched to a gene: 3. In germline, CDR1 is LGHNA, CDR2 YSLEER. The chain's CDR3 is CASSQEGDSYNEQFF. CDR3 nucleotide sequence: TGCGCCAGCAGCCAAGAAGGGGACAGTTACAATGAGCAGTTCTTC.

The chain uses TRBV4-1 and TRBJ2-1; TRBD2 matches 15 bases. Per germline, CDR1 MGHRA and CDR2 YSYEKL. With 0 bases clipped from V and 10 bases from J, the junction kept 7 bases outside the gene matches. The CDR3 runs to 17 residues. CDR3 in DNA: TGCGCCAGCAGCCAAGATAGCGGACTAGCGGGGGGGCACGAGCAGTTCTTC. This translates into CASSQDSGLAGGHEQFF.

This chain links TRBV7-2 with TRBJ1-2; possible D gene TRBD1, 6 bases. The germline V gene has CDR1 SGHTA and CDR2 FQGNSA. The V and J ends lost 5 bases and 6 bases respectively, with 13 bases between them. The CDR3 has 13 residues. As DNA, the CDR3 is TGTGCCAGCAGCCCTCAGGGGAGCCATGGCTACACCTTC. It yields the protein CASSPQGSHGYTF.

Only a few counts were recorded for this clone. The chain employs TRBV27 and TRBJ1-4; unclear D gene. CDR3 length: 14 amino acids. CDR1 and CDR2 (germline): MNHEY, SMNVEV (reference sequence). The V end was cut by 3 bases, the J end by 5 bases, with 10 bases between. CDR3 sequence: CASSFGQANEKLFF. The CDR3 DNA reads as TGTGCCAGCAGTTTTGGTCAGGCAAATGAAAAACTGTTTTTT.

The chain recombines TRBV5-4 with TRBJ2-7; a weak D match, TRBD2 (7 bases). V dropped 4 bases and J dropped 1 base, with 15 bases sitting between them. Germline V gene lookup returns CDR1 SGHNT and CDR2 YYREEE (reference sequence). The CDR3 loop spans 15 amino acids. In DNA, the CDR3 is TGTGCCAGCAGCCAAGGGGGGGGTTGGTCCTACGAGCAGTACTTC. It is translated as CASSQGGGWSYEQYF.

This chain connects TRBV6-5 to TRBJ2-5, with 7 positions matching TRBD2. The CDR3 runs 13 residues. The junction had 6 bases not matched to a gene; V was cut back by 6 bases and J by 5 bases. Germline-derived CDR1 and CDR2 are MNHEY and SVGAGI. The CDR3 DNA follows: TGTGCCAGCAGGGGGGAGGGAACCGAGACCCAGTACTTC. Its protein is CASRGEGTETQYF.

The V gene is TRBV19, the J gene TRBJ2-1; 8 bases line up with TRBD2. The CDR3 totals 14 residues. Germline V gene lookup returns CDR1 LNHDA and CDR2 SQIVND (reference sequence). V trimming: 10 bases; J trimming: 5 bases; junction bases outside the gene matches: 10. As DNA, the CDR3 is TGTGCCACCCTCGACGGGGGGGTAGACAATGAGCAGTTCTTC. Amino acid sequence: CATLDGGVDNEQFF.

The chain combines TRBV12-3 or TRBV12-4 with TRBJ1-1, with D unresolved. V lost 3 bases to trimming and J lost 4 bases, with 6 bases between them. The CDR3 covers 12 residues. The chain's CDR3 is CASSFKLTEAFF. CDR3 sequence (DNA): TGTGCCAGCAGTTTTAAGCTCACTGAAGCTTTCTTT.

This chain joins TRBV5-6 and TRBJ1-1, with a tentative D call TRBD1 (5 bases). V was pared by 4 bases and J by 4 bases, with 17 bases between. The V gene's germline CDR1 is SGHDT and CDR2 YYEEEE. CDR3 length equals 15 residues. The CDR3 coding sequence is TGTGCCAGCAGCCCTCTCTTATGGGGGGGCACTGAAGCTTTCTTT. The encoded protein is CASSPLLWGGTEAFF.

The V and J genes are TRBV7-9 and TRBJ2-7; 9 nucleotides match TRBD1. The CDR3 totals 16 residues. Germline V gives CDR1 SEHNR, CDR2 FQNEAQ (reference sequence). The trim removed 5 bases at V and 1 base at J, leaving 9 bases unmatched. The CDR3 here is CASSPGQGRESYEQYF. Here the CDR3 DNA reads TGTGCCAGCAGCCCCGGACAGGGGAGAGAATCCTACGAGCAGTACTTC.

This rearrangement joins TRBV9 to TRBJ1-1; D is perhaps TRBD1 (6 bases). CDR1 and CDR2 from the germline V gene are SGDLS and YYNGEE. The germline V and J ends were trimmed by 0 bases and 3 bases, with 15 bases remaining between them. This CDR3 has 16 amino acids. In DNA form, the CDR3 reads TGTGCCAGCAGCGTAGGGCACCCAGGGGTGGACACTGAAGCTTTCTTT. Encoded protein: CASSVGHPGVDTEAFF. Together with reference TRBV9 and TRBJ1-1, the CDR3 gives the full variable domain: DSGVTQTPKHLITATGQRVTLRCSPRSGDLSVYWYQQSLDQGLQFLIQYYNGEERAKGNILERFSAQQFPDLHSELNLSSLELGDSALYFCASSVGHPGVDTEAFFGQGTRLTVV.

This clone counts as medium-sized (0.01 to 0.1%). This chain uses TRBV18 with TRBJ2-1, with 8 bases identical to TRBD2. The CDR3 totals 16 residues. The J segment lost 5 bases and the V segment lost 3 bases, leaving 9 bases of the junction unmatched. CDR1 and CDR2 (germline): KGHSH, LQKENI. The DNA of the CDR3 is TGTGCCAGCTCACCCTTTGGGACTAGGCGTAACAATGAGCAGTTCTTC. This translates into CASSPFGTRRNNEQFF.

The chain couples TRBV5-4 to TRBJ1-2, with 7 bases matching TRBD1. V lost 3 bases to trimming and J lost 4 bases; unmatched junction nucleotides: 12. CDR3 length: 16 amino acids. Per the germline V gene, CDR1 is SGHNT and CDR2 is YYREEE (reference sequence). The CDR3: CASSSRSYRGFYGYTF. The DNA for the CDR3 is TGTGCCAGCAGCTCCCGGTCGTACAGGGGATTCTATGGCTACACCTTC.

The gene calls are TRBV18 and TRBJ2-7; 11 bases line up with TRBD2. Germline V lookup: CDR1 KGHSH, CDR2 LQKENI. CDR3 length: 15 residues. The V and J ends lost 3 bases and 5 bases, in that order; junction bases with no gene match: 6. This CDR3 reads CASSPLTSGGDEQYF. As DNA, the CDR3 is TGTGCCAGCTCACCCTTAACTAGCGGGGGCGACGAGCAGTACTTC.

The chain employs TRBV5-5 and TRBJ1-6; TRBD1 aligns across 7 bases. Trimming cost V 4 bases and J 7 bases; bases outside gene matches: 5. Germline V gives CDR1 SGHKS, CDR2 YYEKEE (reference sequence). The CDR3 is 14 amino acids. This CDR3 reads CASSPGGFNSPLHF. CDR3 bases: TGTGCCAGCAGCCCAGGGGGTTTCAATTCACCCCTCCACTTT.

This chain connects TRBV27 to TRBJ1-5; maybe TRBD1 (6 bases). Trimming left V 6 bases short and J 0 bases short, with 9 bases between. Germline CDR1 reads MNHEY; CDR2 reads SMNVEV (reference sequence). The CDR3 is made up of 14 amino acids. In nucleotides, the CDR3 is TGTGCCAGCAGGACAGGCCATAGCAATCAGCCCCAGCATTTT. It specifies CASRTGHSNQPQHF.

This clone was seen only a few times. The chain links TRBV19 to TRBJ1-2; TRBD1 matches 8 bases. This CDR3 is built from 14 residues. Germline CDR1 and CDR2: LNHDA and SQIVND (reference sequence). With V trimmed by 5 bases and J by 2 bases, 4 bases remained unmatched. CDR3 DNA: TGTGCCAGTAGTCCCCGGGACAGGAACTATGGCTACACCTTC. Its protein is CASSPRDRNYGYTF.

This clone was seen a single time. In DNA form, the CDR3 reads TGTGCCAGCAGTTCATCGACGGGACAGGGGACTAACGTCCTGACTTTC. It yields the protein CASSSSTGQGTNVLTF. The V gene is TRBV27, the J gene TRBJ2-6, with 10 bases that match TRBD1. J gave up 10 bases and V 4 bases, and 10 bases lay outside the gene matches. From germline, CDR1 is MNHEY and CDR2 SMNVEV (reference sequence). The CDR3 loop spans 16 amino acids.

The V gene is TRBV9, the J gene TRBJ1-1, with D possibly being TRBD1 (5 bases). Germline V gene data show CDR1 as SGDLS and CDR2 as YYNGEE. The CDR3 length is 15 residues. Between the trimmed V and J ends, which lost 3 bases and 2 bases, there was a span of 14 bases. The CDR3: CASSAVDSSNTEAFF. Written as DNA, the CDR3 is TGTGCCAGCAGCGCCGTTGACAGTTCTAACACTGAAGCTTTCTTT.

V is TRBV28 and J is TRBJ2-7; TRBD1 matches 7 bases. Germline V gene lookup returns CDR1 MDHEN and CDR2 SYDVKM. V lost 7 bases and J lost 4; bases outside the gene matches: 13. This CDR3 has 15 residues. CDR3 residues: CASTRGQVWAYEQYF. In nucleotides, the CDR3 is TGTGCCAGCACCCGAGGACAGGTTTGGGCTTACGAGCAGTACTTC.

This rearrangement joins TRBV2 to TRBJ1-5; tentatively, D is TRBD1 (5 bases). The CDR3 is 13 amino acids. CDR1 is SNHLY and CDR2 is FYNNEI in the germline V gene. V dropped 8 bases and J dropped 6 bases, with 14 bases sitting between them. CDR3 in amino acids: CASRWQGSQPQHF. In DNA, the CDR3 is TGTGCCAGCCGTTGGCAGGGAAGTCAGCCCCAGCATTTT.

This clone occurred once. The rearrangement joins TRBV18 to TRBJ1-2, with D possibly TRBD1 on 6 matching bases. Germline V gene sequence: CDR1 KGHSH, CDR2 LQKENI. V lost 2 bases to trimming and J lost 2 bases, with 9 bases between them. This CDR3 spans 14 amino acids. The CDR3 DNA sequence: TGTGCCAGCTCACCAGTAGGGACAAACTATGGCTACACCTTC. It yields the protein CASSPVGTNYGYTF.

The rearrangement uses TRBV3-1 (or the pseudogene TRBV3-2) and TRBJ2-3, with 8 bases that match TRBD2. Trimming at V came to 2 bases and at J to 6 bases, leaving 10 bases not matched to a gene. The CDR3 spans 16 residues. Germline V CDR1 and CDR2: LGHDT, YNNKEL (reference sequence). The CDR3 region has the DNA TGTGCCAGCAGCCAAAGGGCAGCGGGGGAGCGGGATACGCAGTATTTT. Translated: CASSQRAAGERDTQYF.

J is TRBJ2-1 and V is TRBV19; a possible D gene is TRBD1 (5 bases). Trimming left V 1 base short and J 1 base short, with 11 bases between. Looked up from germline, CDR1 is LNHDA and CDR2 is SQIVND (reference sequence). CDR3 length: 16 amino acids. The CDR3 region is CASSIGGRVSYNEQFF. For the CDR3, the DNA is TGTGCCAGTAGTATAGGGGGCAGGGTTTCCTACAATGAGCAGTTCTTC.

This clone has only a few counts. The chain employs TRBV30 and TRBJ2-7, with 11 bases identical to TRBD2. Germline V gives CDR1 GTSNPN, CDR2 SVGIG (reference sequence). With 1 base clipped from V and 2 bases from J, the junction kept 7 bases outside the gene matches. The CDR3 sequence is 16 residues long. The CDR3 region is CAWSGVAGGTAYEQYF. The CDR3 DNA follows: TGTGCCTGGAGTGGGGTAGCGGGAGGGACGGCCTACGAGCAGTACTTC.

The chain employs TRBV5-1 and TRBJ2-1; TRBD1 aligns across 8 bases. Germline V CDR1 and CDR2: SGHRS, YFSETQ. The CDR3 runs 17 residues. The V and J ends lost 2 bases and 9 bases, in that order; junction bases with no gene match: 16. The CDR3 coding sequence is TGCGCCAGCAGCTTTTCCCCTGGGACAGGACACGGAGGTGAGCAGTTCTTC. Its protein is CASSFSPGTGHGGEQFF.